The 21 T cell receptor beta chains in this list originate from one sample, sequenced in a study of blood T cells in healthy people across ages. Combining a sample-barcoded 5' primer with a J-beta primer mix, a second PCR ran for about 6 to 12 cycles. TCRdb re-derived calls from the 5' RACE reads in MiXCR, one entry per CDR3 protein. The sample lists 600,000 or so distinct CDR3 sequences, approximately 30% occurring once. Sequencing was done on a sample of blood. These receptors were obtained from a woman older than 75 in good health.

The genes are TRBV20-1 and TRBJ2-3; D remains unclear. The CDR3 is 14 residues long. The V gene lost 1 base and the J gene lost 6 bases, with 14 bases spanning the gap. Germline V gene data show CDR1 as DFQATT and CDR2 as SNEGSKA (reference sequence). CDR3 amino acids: CSARAPSVRDTQYF. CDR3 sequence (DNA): TGCAGTGCTAGAGCCCCCTCTGTCCGGGATACGCAGTATTTT.

Here the CDR3 DNA reads TGTGCCAGCTCACCAGCTCTCGGGGGTGCCAGCAATCAGCCCCAGCATTTT. It is translated as CASSPALGGASNQPQHF. The chain joins TRBV18 to TRBJ1-5; tentative D call: TRBD1 (5 bases). Germline V lookup: CDR1 KGHSH, CDR2 LQKENI. This CDR3 region has 17 residues. V was cut by 2 bases and J by 1 base, with 15 bases left in between.

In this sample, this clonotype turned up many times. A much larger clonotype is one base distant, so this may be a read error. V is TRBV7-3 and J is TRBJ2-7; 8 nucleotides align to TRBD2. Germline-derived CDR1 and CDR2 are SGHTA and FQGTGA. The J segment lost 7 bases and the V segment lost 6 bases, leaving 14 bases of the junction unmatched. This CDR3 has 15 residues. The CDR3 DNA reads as TGTGCCAGCAGTACGAGCGGGGGCCATTACAATGAGCAGTACTTC. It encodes CASSTSGGHYNEQYF. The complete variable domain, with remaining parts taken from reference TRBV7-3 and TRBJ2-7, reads GAGVSQTPSNKVTEKGKYVELRCDPISGHTALYWYRQSLGQGPEFLIYFQGTGAADDSGLPNDRFFAVRPEGSVSTLKIQRTERGDSAVYLCASSTSGGHYNEQYFGPGTRLTVT.

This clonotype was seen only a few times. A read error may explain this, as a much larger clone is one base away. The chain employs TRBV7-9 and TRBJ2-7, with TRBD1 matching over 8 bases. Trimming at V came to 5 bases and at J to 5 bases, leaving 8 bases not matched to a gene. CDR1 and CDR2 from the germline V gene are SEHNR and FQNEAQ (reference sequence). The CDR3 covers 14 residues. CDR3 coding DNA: TGTGCCAGCAGCAGGACAGGGAGCCCCCACGAGCAGTACTTC. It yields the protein CASSRTGSPHEQYF.

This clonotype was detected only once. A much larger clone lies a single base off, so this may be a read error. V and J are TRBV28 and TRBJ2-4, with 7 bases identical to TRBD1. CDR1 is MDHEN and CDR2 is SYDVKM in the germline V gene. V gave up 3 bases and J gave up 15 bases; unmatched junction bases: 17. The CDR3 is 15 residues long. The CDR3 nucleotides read TGTGCCAGCAGTTTCCGACAGGGTTTTTACAATGAGCGGTACTTC. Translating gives CASSFRQGFYNERYF.

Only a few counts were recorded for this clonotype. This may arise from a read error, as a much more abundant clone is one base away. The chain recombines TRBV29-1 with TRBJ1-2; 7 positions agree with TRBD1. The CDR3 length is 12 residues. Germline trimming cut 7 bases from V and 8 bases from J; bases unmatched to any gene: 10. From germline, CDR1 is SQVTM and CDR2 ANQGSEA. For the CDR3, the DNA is TGCAGCGGGGAGGGGGCCACTTACGGCTACACCTTC. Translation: CSGEGATYGYTF.

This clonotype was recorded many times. CDR3 sequence (DNA): TGCGCCAGCAGCGCGAACCAACTAGCGGGGGGGTCCACTGAGCAGTTCTTC. It translates to CASSANQLAGGSTEQFF. The V gene is TRBV5-1, the J gene TRBJ2-1, with 13 bases identical to TRBD2. The junction had 13 bases not matched to a gene; V was cut back by 4 bases and J by 9 bases. Germline V gives CDR1 SGHRS, CDR2 YFSETQ. The CDR3 totals 17 residues.

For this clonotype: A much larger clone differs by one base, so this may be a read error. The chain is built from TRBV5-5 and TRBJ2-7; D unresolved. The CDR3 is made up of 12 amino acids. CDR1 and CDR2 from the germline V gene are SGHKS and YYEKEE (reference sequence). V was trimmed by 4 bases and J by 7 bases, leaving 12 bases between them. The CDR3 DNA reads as TGTGCCAGCAGCCCCAGTTGCCGGGAGCAGTACTTC. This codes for CASSPSCREQYF. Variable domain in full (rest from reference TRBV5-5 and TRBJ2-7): DAGVTQSPTHLIKTRGQQVTLRCSPISGHKSVSWYQQVLGQGPQFIFQYYEKEERGRGNFPDRFSARQFPNYSSELNVNALLLGDSALYLCASSPSCREQYFGPGTRLTVT.

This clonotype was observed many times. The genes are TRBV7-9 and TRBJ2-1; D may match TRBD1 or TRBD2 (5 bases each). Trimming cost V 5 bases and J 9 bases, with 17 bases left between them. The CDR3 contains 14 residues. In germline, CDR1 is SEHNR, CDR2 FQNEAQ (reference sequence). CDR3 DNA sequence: TGTGCCAGCAGCCCCCGGGGCTTTACCCTTGAGCAGTTCTTC. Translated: CASSPRGFTLEQFF. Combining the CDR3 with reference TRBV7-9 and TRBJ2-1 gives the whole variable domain DTGVSQNPRHKITKRGQNVTFRCDPISEHNRLYWYRQTLGQGPEFLTYFQNEAQLEKSRLLSDRFSAERPKGSFSTLEIQRTEQGDSAMYLCASSPRGFTLEQFFGPGTRLTVL.

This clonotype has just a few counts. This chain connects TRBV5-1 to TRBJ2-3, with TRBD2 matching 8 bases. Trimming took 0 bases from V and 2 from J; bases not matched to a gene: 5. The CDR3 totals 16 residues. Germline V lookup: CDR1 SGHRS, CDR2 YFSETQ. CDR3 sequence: CASSLGAGVVTDTQYF. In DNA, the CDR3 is TGCGCCAGCAGCTTGGGAGCGGGAGTGGTCACAGATACGCAGTATTTT.

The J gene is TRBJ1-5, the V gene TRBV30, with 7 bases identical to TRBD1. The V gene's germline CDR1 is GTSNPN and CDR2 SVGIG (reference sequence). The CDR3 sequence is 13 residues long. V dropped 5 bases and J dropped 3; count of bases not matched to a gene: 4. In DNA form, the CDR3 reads TGTGCCTGGGCAGGGGGGAACAATCAGCCCCAGCATTTT. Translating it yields CAWAGGNNQPQHF.

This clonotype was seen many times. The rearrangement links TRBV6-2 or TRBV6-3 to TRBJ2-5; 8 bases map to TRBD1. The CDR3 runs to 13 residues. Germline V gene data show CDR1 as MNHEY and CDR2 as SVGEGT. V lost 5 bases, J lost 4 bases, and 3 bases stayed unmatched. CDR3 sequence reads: CASSRTGTETQYF. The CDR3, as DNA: TGTGCCAGCAGTCGGACAGGGACAGAGACCCAGTACTTC.

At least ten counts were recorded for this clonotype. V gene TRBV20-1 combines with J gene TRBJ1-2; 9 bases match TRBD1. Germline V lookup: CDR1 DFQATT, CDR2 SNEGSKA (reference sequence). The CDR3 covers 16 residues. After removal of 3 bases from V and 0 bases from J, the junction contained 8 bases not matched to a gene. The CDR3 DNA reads TGCAGTGCTAGGACAGGGGGGGGCGCGGCTAACTATGGCTACACCTTC. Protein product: CSARTGGGAANYGYTF.

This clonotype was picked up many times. The CDR3 DNA reads TGTGCCAGCAGCCCATACCCTTCTAACTATGGCTACACCTTC. This encodes CASSPYPSNYGYTF. The gene calls are TRBV2 and TRBJ1-2; D remains ambiguous. Germline lookup yields CDR1 SNHLY and CDR2 FYNNEI. This CDR3 spans 14 amino acids. V gave up 6 bases and J gave up 0 bases, with 11 bases separating them.

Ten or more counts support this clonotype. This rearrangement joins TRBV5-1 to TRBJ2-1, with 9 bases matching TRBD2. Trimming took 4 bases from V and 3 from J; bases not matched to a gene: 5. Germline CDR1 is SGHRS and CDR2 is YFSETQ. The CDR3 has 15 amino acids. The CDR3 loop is CASSPERGDYNEQFF. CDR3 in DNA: TGCGCCAGCAGCCCGGAGCGGGGGGACTACAATGAGCAGTTCTTC.

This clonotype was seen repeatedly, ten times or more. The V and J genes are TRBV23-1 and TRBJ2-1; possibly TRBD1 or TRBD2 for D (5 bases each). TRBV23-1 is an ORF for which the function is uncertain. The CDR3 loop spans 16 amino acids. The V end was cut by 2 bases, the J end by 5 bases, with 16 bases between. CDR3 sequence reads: CASSQEGPRRHNEQFF. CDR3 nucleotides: TGCGCCAGCAGTCAAGAGGGACCGAGGAGACACAATGAGCAGTTCTTC.

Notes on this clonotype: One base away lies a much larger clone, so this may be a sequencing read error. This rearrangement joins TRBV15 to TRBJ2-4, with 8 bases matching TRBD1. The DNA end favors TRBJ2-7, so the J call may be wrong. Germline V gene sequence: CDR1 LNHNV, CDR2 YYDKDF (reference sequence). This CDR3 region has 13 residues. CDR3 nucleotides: TGTGTCACCAGCAGTGGACAGGGCTACGAGCAGTACTTC. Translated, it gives CVTSSGQGYEQYF.

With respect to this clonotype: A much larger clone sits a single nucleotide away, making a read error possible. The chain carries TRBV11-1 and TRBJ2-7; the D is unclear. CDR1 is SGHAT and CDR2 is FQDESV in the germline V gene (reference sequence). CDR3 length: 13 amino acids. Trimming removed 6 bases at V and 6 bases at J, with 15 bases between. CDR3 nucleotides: TGTGCCAGCAGTTTCGACGCCCGTTCCGAGCAGTACTTC. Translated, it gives CASSFDARSEQYF.

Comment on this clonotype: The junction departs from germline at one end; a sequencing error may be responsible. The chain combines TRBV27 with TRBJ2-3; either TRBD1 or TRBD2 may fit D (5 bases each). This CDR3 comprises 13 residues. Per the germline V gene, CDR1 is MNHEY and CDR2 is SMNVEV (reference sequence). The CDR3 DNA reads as TGTGCCAGCAAACCAGGGAGCATAGATACGCAGTATTTT. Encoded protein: CASKPGSIDTQYF.

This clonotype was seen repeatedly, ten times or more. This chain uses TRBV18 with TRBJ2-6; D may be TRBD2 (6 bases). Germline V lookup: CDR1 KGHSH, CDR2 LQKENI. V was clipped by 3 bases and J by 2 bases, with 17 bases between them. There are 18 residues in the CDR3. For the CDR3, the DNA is TGTGCCAGCTCACCGGCCGCTGTCGGAGGGACTGGGGCCAACGTCCTGACTTTC. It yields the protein CASSPAAVGGTGANVLTF.

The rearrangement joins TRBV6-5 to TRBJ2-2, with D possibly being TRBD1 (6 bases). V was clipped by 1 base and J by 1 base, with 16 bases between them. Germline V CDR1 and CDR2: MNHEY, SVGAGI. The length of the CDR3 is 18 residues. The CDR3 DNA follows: TGTGCCAGCAGTTACTTTTTTCCGGGACACAGGAACACCGGGGAGCTGTTTTTT. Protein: CASSYFFPGHRNTGELFF.